These 23 T cell receptor beta chains share one sample of origin, sequenced in a study of blood T cell repertoires in COVID-19. Using immunoSEQ multiplex PCR, the repertoire was profiled, and TCRdb retains in-frame clones only, with some absent. The sample lists under 200,000 clones, 89% occurring once. Sequencing was carried out using PBMCs or T cells enriched from blood (not recorded which). These receptors were collected from a woman aged 18-29 years who had recovered from COVID-19.

The chain is built from TRBV4-3 and TRBJ2-7; 11 bases map to TRBD2. This CDR3 has 15 amino acids. Germline CDR1 and CDR2: LGHNA and YSLEER. After removal of 3 bases from V and 2 bases from J, the junction contained 3 bases not matched to a gene. The CDR3, as DNA: TGCGCCAGCAGCCAGACTAGCGGGGCCCCCTACGAGCAGTACTTC. Encoded protein: CASSQTSGAPYEQYF.

The rearrangement links TRBV7-2 to TRBJ2-3; 7 nucleotides agree with TRBD2. The length of the CDR3 is 16 residues. In germline, CDR1 is SGHTA, CDR2 FQGNSA. The V segment lost 6 bases and the J segment 5 bases; nucleotides outside the gene matches: 14. For the CDR3, the DNA is TGTGCCAGCAGTGATGGAGTGGGAGGGCCGGGAGATACGCAGTATTTT. Protein sequence: CASSDGVGGPGDTQYF.

The chain recombines TRBV25-1 with TRBJ1-6; 8 bases are a match to TRBD1. The CDR3 has 15 amino acids. Germline V gene data show CDR1 as MGHDK and CDR2 as SYGVNS. The trim removed 4 bases at V and 5 bases at J, leaving 4 bases unmatched. As DNA, the CDR3 is TGTGCCAGCAGTGGCAGGGGGCCTCATAATTCACCCCTCCACTTT. It is translated as CASSGRGPHNSPLHF. Looking up the rest from reference TRBV25-1 and TRBJ1-6 gives the full variable domain: EADIYQTPRYLVIGTGKKITLECSQTMGHDKMYWYQQDPGMELHLIHYSYGVNSTEKGDLSSESTVSRIRTEHFPLTLESARPSHTSQYLCASSGRGPHNSPLHFGNGTRLTVT.

The V gene is TRBV11-2, the J gene TRBJ2-7; TRBD1 aligns across 7 bases. CDR3 length: 15 residues. Germline-derived CDR1 and CDR2 are SGHAT and FQNNGV. The ends lost 4 bases at V and 5 bases at J; junction bases unmatched: 11. The CDR3 protein is CASSSTPGQSHEQYF. CDR3 coding DNA: TGTGCCAGCAGCTCGACACCGGGACAGTCCCACGAGCAGTACTTC.

The chain uses TRBV6-1 and TRBJ2-5; tentatively, D is TRBD2 (5 bases). The germline V and J ends were trimmed by 2 bases and 5 bases, with 21 bases remaining between them. The germline CDR1 and CDR2 sequences are MNHNS and SASEGT. The CDR3 is 17 amino acids. CDR3 sequence (DNA): TGTGCCAGCAGTGAATACAGTGACTTGGGGTGGAGGGAGACCCAGTACTTC. It codes for CASSEYSDLGWRETQYF.

This chain links TRBV10-1 with TRBJ2-7; TRBD2 matches at 10 bases. The germline V gene encodes CDR1 WNHNN and CDR2 SYGVQD (reference sequence). This CDR3 comprises 15 residues. V lost 3 bases and J lost 4; bases outside the gene matches: 6. The CDR3 DNA is TGCGCCAGCAGTGATGGTCTAGCGGGAGATTACGAGCAGTACTTC. It codes for CASSDGLAGDYEQYF.

The genes are TRBV4-1 and TRBJ1-1; D is ambiguous. The CDR3 consists of 14 residues. V was trimmed by 3 bases and J by 5 bases, leaving 13 bases between them. Germline-derived CDR1 and CDR2 are MGHRA and YSYEKL. CDR3 region: CASSHPEPGTEAFF. CDR3 nucleotide sequence: TGCGCCAGCAGCCACCCGGAGCCTGGAACTGAAGCTTTCTTT.

The chain recombines TRBV4-3 with TRBJ2-3; 9 bases are shared with TRBD2. The junction had 7 bases not matched to a gene; V was cut back by 2 bases and J by 4 bases. CDR1 is LGHNA and CDR2 is YSLEER in the germline V gene. The CDR3 sequence is 16 residues long. CDR3 protein: CASSQLAAGGADTQYF. CDR3 DNA: TGCGCCAGCAGCCAATTGGCAGCGGGAGGCGCAGATACGCAGTATTTT.

This clone was found once. This chain joins TRBV18 and TRBJ2-1; D is possibly TRBD1 (5 bases). The CDR3 is 13 residues long. Trimming pared 2 bases from V and 6 bases from J, leaving 8 bases between. CDR1 is KGHSH and CDR2 is LQKENI in the germline V gene. CDR3: CASSPSDSNEQFF. In nucleotides, the CDR3 is TGTGCCAGCTCACCATCCGACAGCAATGAGCAGTTCTTC.

The genes are TRBV27 and TRBJ2-1; D call uncertain. The V gene lost 8 bases and the J gene lost 1 base, with 9 bases spanning the gap. There are 13 residues in the CDR3. Germline lookup yields CDR1 MNHEY and CDR2 SMNVEV (reference sequence). CDR3 amino acids: CASGPLSYNEQFF. CDR3 nucleotides: TGTGCCAGCGGGCCTTTATCCTACAATGAGCAGTTCTTC.

The CDR3 coding sequence is TGTGCCAGCAGCCTCCTTCATACGCAGTATTTT. This encodes CASSLLHTQYF. The chain has TRBV11-2 and TRBJ2-3; D is unclear. This CDR3 contains 11 residues. CDR1 and CDR2 from the germline V gene are SGHAT and FQNNGV. The V end lost 5 bases, the J end lost 7 bases, and 7 bases lay between the germline ends.

The chain combines TRBV19 with TRBJ2-3; 13 bases fit TRBD2. From germline, CDR1 is LNHDA and CDR2 SQIVND (reference sequence). V lost 5 bases, J lost 1 base, and 0 bases stayed unmatched. The CDR3 runs to 15 residues. Here the CDR3 reads CASSGTSGGTDTQYF. The DNA for the CDR3 is TGTGCCAGTAGTGGGACTAGCGGGGGCACAGATACGCAGTATTTT.

The chain carries TRBV30 and TRBJ1-2; TRBD1 is a possible D gene (5 bases). There are 14 residues in the CDR3. The germline CDR1 and CDR2 sequences are GTSNPN and SVGIG (reference sequence). Trimming removed 1 base at V and 2 bases at J, with 11 bases between. The chain's CDR3 is CAWSGFRANYGYTF. CDR3 in DNA: TGTGCCTGGAGTGGTTTCAGGGCCAACTATGGCTACACCTTC.

This clone is a singleton in its sample. The CDR3 nucleotides read TGTGCCAGCAGCCAAGATCCCTCTAGCGGGAGGTTCTCCTACGAGCAGTACTTC. It specifies CASSQDPSSGRFSYEQYF. The rearrangement uses TRBV3-1 (or the pseudogene TRBV3-2) and TRBJ2-7; 11 bases are a match to TRBD2. CDR3 length: 18 amino acids. Germline CDR1 reads LGHDT; CDR2 reads YNNKEL (reference sequence). Losses at the gene ends were 0 bases for V and 0 bases for J; bases not matched to a gene: 7.

The count of this clone is one. The chain carries TRBV5-1 and TRBJ1-2; maybe TRBD1 (6 bases). The V gene's germline CDR1 is SGHRS and CDR2 YFSETQ. V shed 2 bases and J shed 4 bases, with 15 bases lying between them. The CDR3 is made up of 15 amino acids. The CDR3 loop reads CASSFVQQGGYGYTF. In DNA, the CDR3 is TGCGCCAGCAGCTTTGTGCAACAGGGCGGCTATGGCTACACCTTC.

J is TRBJ2-3 and V is TRBV5-1; tentatively, D is TRBD2 (6 bases). The length of the CDR3 is 16 residues. V was pared by 4 bases and J by 2 bases, with 17 bases between. CDR1 and CDR2 (germline): SGHRS, YFSETQ. CDR3 region: CASSPGLQDPTDTQYF. As DNA, the CDR3 is TGCGCCAGCAGCCCGGGACTGCAAGACCCCACAGATACGCAGTATTTT. Based on the CDR3 plus reference TRBV5-1 and TRBJ2-3, the full variable domain is KAGVTQTPRYLIKTRGQQVTLSCSPISGHRSVSWYQQTPGQGLQFLFEYFSETQRNKGNFPGRFSGRQFSNSRSEMNVSTLELGDSALYLCASSPGLQDPTDTQYFGPGTRLTVL.

This chain joins TRBV5-1 and TRBJ2-2; D is undetermined. Germline lookup yields CDR1 SGHRS and CDR2 YFSETQ. The V end lost 4 bases, the J end lost 5 bases, and 21 bases lay between the germline ends. The CDR3 spans 17 residues. CDR3 nucleotides: TGCGCCAGCAGCACCCAAGCCCCATCAGGAATTACCGGGGAGCTGTTTTTT. Translation: CASSTQAPSGITGELFF.

This clone was recorded once. This chain connects TRBV9 to TRBJ1-3; 7 positions match TRBD1. Trimming took 3 bases from V and 0 from J; bases not matched to a gene: 3. The length of the CDR3 is 15 residues. Germline V lookup: CDR1 SGDLS, CDR2 YYNGEE. The CDR3 nucleotides are TGTGCCAGCAGCGAGGGACAGAGCTCTGGAAACACCATATATTTT. It is translated as CASSEGQSSGNTIYF.

V usage is TRBV4-2 and J usage is TRBJ2-5; 9 nucleotides align to TRBD2. The CDR3 is 17 amino acids. Germline assignment: CDR1 LGHNA and CDR2 YNFKEQ. The V and J ends lost 0 bases and 5 bases, in that order; junction bases with no gene match: 10. The CDR3 nucleotides read TGTGCCAGCAGCCAAGAAGTTAGCGGGAGTGGGTTGGAGACCCAGTACTTC. Protein sequence: CASSQEVSGSGLETQYF.

The genes are TRBV28 and TRBJ2-1; a weak D match, TRBD2 (5 bases). The V end lost 3 bases, the J end lost 0 bases, and 9 bases lay between the germline ends. Per germline, CDR1 MDHEN and CDR2 SYDVKM. The CDR3 contains 15 residues. The CDR3 DNA follows: TGTGCCAGCAGTTTTTTTGCGGGCTCCTACAATGAGCAGTTCTTC. It encodes CASSFFAGSYNEQFF.

The chain combines TRBV7-2 with TRBJ2-1; D remains ambiguous. V was clipped by 2 bases and J by 4 bases, with 12 bases between them. Germline CDR1 SGHTA, CDR2 FQGNSA. This CDR3 has 15 residues. The CDR3 nucleotides read TGTGCCAGCAGCTTAACCGGCGGCGAATACAATGAGCAGTTCTTC. Encoded protein: CASSLTGGEYNEQFF.

The V call is TRBV28, the J call TRBJ1-1; D might be TRBD1 (5 bases). Germline V lookup: CDR1 MDHEN, CDR2 SYDVKM. The CDR3 contains 13 residues. The ends were cut back, 2 bases at V and 4 bases at J, with 8 bases in the middle. DNA of the CDR3: TGTGCCAGCAGTTTAATGGGGGGCACTGAAGCTTTCTTT. The encoded protein is CASSLMGGTEAFF.

This clone was detected only once. The chain joins TRBV19 to TRBJ2-1; TRBD2 aligns across 8 bases. The trim removed 6 bases at V and 2 bases at J, leaving 6 bases unmatched. The germline CDR1 and CDR2 sequences are LNHDA and SQIVND (reference sequence). This CDR3 has 15 amino acids. The CDR3 DNA sequence: TGTGCCAGTAGCCAACTAGCGGAAACCTACAATGAGCAGTTCTTC. Protein: CASSQLAETYNEQFF.